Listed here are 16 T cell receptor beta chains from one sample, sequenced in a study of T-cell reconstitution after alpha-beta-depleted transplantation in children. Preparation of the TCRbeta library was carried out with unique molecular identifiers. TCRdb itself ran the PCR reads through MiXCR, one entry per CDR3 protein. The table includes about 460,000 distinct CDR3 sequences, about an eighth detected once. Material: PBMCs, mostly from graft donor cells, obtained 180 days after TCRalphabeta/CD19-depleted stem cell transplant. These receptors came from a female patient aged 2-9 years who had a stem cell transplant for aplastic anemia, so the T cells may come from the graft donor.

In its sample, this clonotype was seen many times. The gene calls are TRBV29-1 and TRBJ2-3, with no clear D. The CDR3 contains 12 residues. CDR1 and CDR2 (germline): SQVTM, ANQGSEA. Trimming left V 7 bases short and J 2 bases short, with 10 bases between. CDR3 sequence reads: CSARSITDTQYF. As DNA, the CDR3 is TGCAGCGCCCGATCCATCACAGATACGCAGTATTTT.

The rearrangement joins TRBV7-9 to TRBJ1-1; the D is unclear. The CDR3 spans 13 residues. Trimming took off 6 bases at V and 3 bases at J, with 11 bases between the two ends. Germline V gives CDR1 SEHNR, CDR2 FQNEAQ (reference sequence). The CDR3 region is CASSGRTYTEAFF. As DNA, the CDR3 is TGTGCCAGCAGTGGTCGGACCTACACTGAAGCTTTCTTT.

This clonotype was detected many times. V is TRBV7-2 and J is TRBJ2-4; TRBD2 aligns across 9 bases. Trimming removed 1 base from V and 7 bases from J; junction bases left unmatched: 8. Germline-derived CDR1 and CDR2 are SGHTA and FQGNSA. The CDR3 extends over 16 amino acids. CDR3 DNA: TGTGCCAGCAGCTTAGGCGGGGGGGTGGGATGGAACATTCAGTACTTC. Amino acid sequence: CASSLGGGVGWNIQYF.

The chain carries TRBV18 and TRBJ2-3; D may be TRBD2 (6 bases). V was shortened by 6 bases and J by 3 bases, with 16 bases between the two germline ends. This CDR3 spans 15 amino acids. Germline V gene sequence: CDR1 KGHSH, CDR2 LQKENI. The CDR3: CASSTVAGSTDTQYF. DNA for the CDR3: TGTGCCAGCTCGACTGTTGCGGGGTCAACAGATACGCAGTATTTT.

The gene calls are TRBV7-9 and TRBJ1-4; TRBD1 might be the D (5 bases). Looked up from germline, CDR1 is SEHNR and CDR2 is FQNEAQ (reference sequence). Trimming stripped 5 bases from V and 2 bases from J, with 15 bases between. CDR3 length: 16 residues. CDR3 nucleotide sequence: TGTGCCAGCAGCCTCGACAGCCTTAGGACTAATGAAAAACTGTTTTTT. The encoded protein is CASSLDSLRTNEKLFF. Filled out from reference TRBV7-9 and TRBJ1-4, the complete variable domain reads DTGVSQNPRHKITKRGQNVTFRCDPISEHNRLYWYRQTLGQGPEFLTYFQNEAQLEKSRLLSDRFSAERPKGSFSTLEIQRTEQGDSAMYLCASSLDSLRTNEKLFFGSGTQLSVL.

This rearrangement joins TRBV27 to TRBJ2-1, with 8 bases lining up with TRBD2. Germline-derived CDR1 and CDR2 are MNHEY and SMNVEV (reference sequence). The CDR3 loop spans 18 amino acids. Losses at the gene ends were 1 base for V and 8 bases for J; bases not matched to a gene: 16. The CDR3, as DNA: TGTGCCAGCAGTTTATACCCCCTGGCGGGAGGAACTATCGATGAGCAGTTCTTC. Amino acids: CASSLYPLAGGTIDEQFF.

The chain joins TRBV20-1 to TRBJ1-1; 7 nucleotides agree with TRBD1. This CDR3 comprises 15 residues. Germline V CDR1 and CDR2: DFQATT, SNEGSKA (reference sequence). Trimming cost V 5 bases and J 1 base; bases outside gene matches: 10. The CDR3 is CSAPTAAGGNTEAFF. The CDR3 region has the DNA TGCAGTGCTCCGACGGCGGCAGGGGGGAACACTGAAGCTTTCTTT.

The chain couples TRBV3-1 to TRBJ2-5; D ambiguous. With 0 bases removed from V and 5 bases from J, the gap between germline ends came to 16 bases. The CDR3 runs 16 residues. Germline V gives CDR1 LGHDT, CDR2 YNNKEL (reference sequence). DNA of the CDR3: TGTGCCAGCAGCCAAGATCTGGCCAAAGGGCGGGAGACCCAGTACTTC. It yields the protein CASSQDLAKGRETQYF.

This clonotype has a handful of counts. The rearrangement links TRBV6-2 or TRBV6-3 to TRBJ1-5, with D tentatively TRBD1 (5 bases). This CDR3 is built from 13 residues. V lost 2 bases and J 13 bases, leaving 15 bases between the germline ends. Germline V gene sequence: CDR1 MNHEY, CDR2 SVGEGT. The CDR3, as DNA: TGTGCCAGCAGTTACCAGACAGACAGCCTTCAGCATTTT. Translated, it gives CASSYQTDSLQHF.

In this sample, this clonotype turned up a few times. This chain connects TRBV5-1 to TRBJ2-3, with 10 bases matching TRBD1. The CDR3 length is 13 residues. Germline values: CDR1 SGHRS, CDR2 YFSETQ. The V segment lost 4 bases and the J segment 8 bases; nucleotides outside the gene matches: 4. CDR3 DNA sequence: TGCGCCAGCAGCGCGGGACAGGGGACTACGCAGTATTTT. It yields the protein CASSAGQGTTQYF.

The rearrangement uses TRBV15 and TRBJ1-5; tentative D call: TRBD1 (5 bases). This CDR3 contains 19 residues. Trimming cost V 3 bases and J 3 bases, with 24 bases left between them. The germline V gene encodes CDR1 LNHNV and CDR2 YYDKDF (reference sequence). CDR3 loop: CATSSPQSRGRGFNQPQHF. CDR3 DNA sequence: TGTGCCACCAGCAGCCCTCAGAGTAGGGGCCGGGGGTTCAATCAGCCCCAGCATTTT.

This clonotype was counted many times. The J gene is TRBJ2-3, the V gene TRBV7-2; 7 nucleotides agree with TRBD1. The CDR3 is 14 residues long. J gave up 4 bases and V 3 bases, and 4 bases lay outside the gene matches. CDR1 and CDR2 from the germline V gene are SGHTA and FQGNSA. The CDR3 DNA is TGTGCCAGCAGCTTTAGACAGGGTGCAGATACGCAGTATTTT. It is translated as CASSFRQGADTQYF.

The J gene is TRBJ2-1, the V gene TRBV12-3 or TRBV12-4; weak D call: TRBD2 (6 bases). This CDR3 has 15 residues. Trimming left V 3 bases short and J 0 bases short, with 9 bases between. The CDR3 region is CASSFGGISYNEQFF. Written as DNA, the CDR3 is TGTGCCAGCAGTTTTGGCGGGATCTCCTACAATGAGCAGTTCTTC.

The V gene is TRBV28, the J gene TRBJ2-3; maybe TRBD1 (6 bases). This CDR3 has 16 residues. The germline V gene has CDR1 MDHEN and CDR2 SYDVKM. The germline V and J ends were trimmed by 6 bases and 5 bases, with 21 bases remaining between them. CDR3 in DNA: TGTGCCAGCAGAATTCGGACAGCCTTAACAAGAGATACGCAGTATTTT. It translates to CASRIRTALTRDTQYF.

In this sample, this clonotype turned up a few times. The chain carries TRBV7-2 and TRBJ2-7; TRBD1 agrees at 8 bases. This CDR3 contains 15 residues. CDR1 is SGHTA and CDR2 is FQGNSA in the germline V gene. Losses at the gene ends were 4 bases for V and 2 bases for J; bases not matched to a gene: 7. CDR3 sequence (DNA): TGTGCCAGCAGCTCCCCAGGGACAGGAACCTACGAGCAGTACTTC. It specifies CASSSPGTGTYEQYF.

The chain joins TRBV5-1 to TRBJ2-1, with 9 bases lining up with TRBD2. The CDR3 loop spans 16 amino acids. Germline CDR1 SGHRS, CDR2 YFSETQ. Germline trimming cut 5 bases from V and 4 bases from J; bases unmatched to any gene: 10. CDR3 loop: CASSLPRLADYNEQFF. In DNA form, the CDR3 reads TGCGCCAGCAGTCTCCCCAGACTAGCGGATTACAATGAGCAGTTCTTC.